This T cell receptor (beta chain) was documented in a study of T cells after yellow fever vaccination. The sample holds a few counts of this clonotype. TCRdb fed the 5' RACE reads into MiXCR, producing one record per CDR3 protein. The table includes some 400,000 distinct CDR3 sequences, approximately 5.7% detected once. The CDR3 consists of 15 residues. Trimming stripped 7 bases from V and 1 base from J, with 14 bases between. The TCR originated in a man aged 25 to 40 who received the YFV17D yellow fever vaccine. This chain uses TRBV12-3 or TRBV12-4 with TRBJ2-1; D possibly corresponds to TRBD2 (6 bases). This specimen was PBMCs, taken 5 days after the yellow fever booster vaccination. The CDR3 nucleotides read TGTGCCAGCAAATGGGACGGGAGATCCTACAATGAGCAGTTCTTC. This encodes CASKWDGRSYNEQFF.